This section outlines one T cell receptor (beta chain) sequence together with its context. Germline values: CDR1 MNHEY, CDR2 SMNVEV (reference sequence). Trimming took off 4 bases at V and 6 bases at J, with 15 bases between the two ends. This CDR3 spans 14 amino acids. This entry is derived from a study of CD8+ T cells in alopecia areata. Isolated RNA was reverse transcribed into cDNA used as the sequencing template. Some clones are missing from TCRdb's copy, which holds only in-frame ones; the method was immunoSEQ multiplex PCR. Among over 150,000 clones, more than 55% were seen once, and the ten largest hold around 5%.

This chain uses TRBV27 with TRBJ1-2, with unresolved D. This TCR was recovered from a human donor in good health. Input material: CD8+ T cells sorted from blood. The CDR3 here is CASSSGPGMDGYTF. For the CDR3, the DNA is TGTGCCAGCAGTTCCGGGCCCGGAATGGATGGCTACACCTTC.